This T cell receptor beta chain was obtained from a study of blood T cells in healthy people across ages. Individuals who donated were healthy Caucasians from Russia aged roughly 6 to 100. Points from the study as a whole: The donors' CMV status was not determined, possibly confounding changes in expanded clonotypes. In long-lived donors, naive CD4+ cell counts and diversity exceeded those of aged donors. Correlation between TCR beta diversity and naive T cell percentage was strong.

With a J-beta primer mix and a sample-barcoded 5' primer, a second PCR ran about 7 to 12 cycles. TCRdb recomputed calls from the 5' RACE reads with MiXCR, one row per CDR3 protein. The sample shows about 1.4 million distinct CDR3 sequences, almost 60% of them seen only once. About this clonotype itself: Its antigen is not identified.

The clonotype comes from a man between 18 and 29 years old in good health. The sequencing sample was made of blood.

In DNA, the CDR3 is TGTGCCAGCAGCGAGAGGACAGGGAGGCTTTATGGCTACACCTTC. Amino acids: CASSERTGRLYGYTF. This chain connects TRBV9 to TRBJ1-2, with TRBD1 matching 8 bases. The CDR3 totals 15 residues. The ends lost 3 bases at V and 5 bases at J; junction bases unmatched: 9. CDR1 is SGDLS and CDR2 is YYNGEE in the germline V gene.